The 21 T cell receptor beta chains given below trace back to one sample, sequenced in a study of blood T cell repertoires in COVID-19. The data were produced by immunoSEQ multiplex PCR, yet TCRdb's version contains in-frame clones alone and is incomplete. The sample holds over 150,000 clones; 70% to 80% are singletons and the top ten take over 15%. Sequenced input: PBMCs or T cells enriched from blood (not recorded which). Source of these receptors: a woman between 65 and 79 years old in a cohort exposed to, infected with or recovered from COVID-19 (not recorded which).

The chain carries TRBV5-1 and TRBJ1-2; 9 positions match TRBD1. This CDR3 is 15 amino acids long. CDR1 is SGHRS, CDR2 YFSETQ, per germline. The V gene end was trimmed by 9 bases and the J gene end by 2 bases; junction bases not matched to a gene: 11. Here the CDR3 reads CATSLGGTGNYGYTF. CDR3 nucleotides: TGCGCCACCTCCCTCGGGGGGACAGGGAACTATGGCTACACCTTC.

This chain connects TRBV27 to TRBJ1-2; 8 bases line up with TRBD1. With 5 bases clipped from V and 5 bases from J, the junction kept 10 bases outside the gene matches. The CDR3 spans 15 residues. Germline CDR1 is MNHEY and CDR2 is SMNVEV (reference sequence). CDR3 coding DNA: TGTGCCAGCAGTCTGGCGGGACAGGCCAGATATGGCTACACCTTC. This translates into CASSLAGQARYGYTF.

CDR3 loop: CASSLRGANVLTF. In DNA form, the CDR3 reads TGTGCCAGCAGTTTACGTGGGGCCAACGTCCTGACTTTC. V gene TRBV12-3 or TRBV12-4 combines with J gene TRBJ2-6; D not resolved. The CDR3 is 13 amino acids. V was trimmed by 2 bases and J by 3 bases, leaving 2 bases between them.

The chain is built from TRBV15 and TRBJ2-1, with D unresolved. Germline V lookup: CDR1 LNHNV, CDR2 YYDKDF (reference sequence). This CDR3 is built from 14 residues. Trimming cost V 5 bases and J 0 bases, with 8 bases left between them. CDR3 sequence (DNA): TGTGCCACCAGCGCTAGTCGCTCCTACAATGAGCAGTTCTTC. Protein sequence: CATSASRSYNEQFF.

The J gene is TRBJ1-2, the V gene TRBV28, with 8 bases lining up with TRBD1. From germline, CDR1 is MDHEN and CDR2 SYDVKM. The CDR3 runs to 13 residues. J was trimmed by 5 bases and V by 6 bases; bases with no gene match: 5. CDR3 sequence (DNA): TGTGCCAGCAGCACGGGACAGGCTTATGGCTACACCTTC. Its protein is CASSTGQAYGYTF.

The chain recombines TRBV3-1 (or the pseudogene TRBV3-2) with TRBJ1-4, with D perhaps TRBD1 (6 bases). Germline-derived CDR1 and CDR2 are LGHDT and YNNKEL (reference sequence). The CDR3 runs 12 residues. The ends were cut back, 6 bases at V and 8 bases at J, with 10 bases in the middle. The CDR3 protein is CASSNREEKLFF. CDR3 sequence (DNA): TGTGCCAGCAGTAACAGGGAGGAAAAACTGTTTTTT.

This clone occurred a few times. The chain uses TRBV11-3 and TRBJ1-1; D is possibly TRBD1 (6 bases). Trimming removed 5 bases from V and 1 base from J, with 14 bases in between. Germline loops: CDR1 SGHNT, CDR2 YENEEA. The CDR3 sequence is 15 residues long. CDR3 in DNA: TGTGCCAGCAGCCCGACGCAGGGGTCGAACACTGAAGCTTTCTTT. It encodes CASSPTQGSNTEAFF.

This chain links TRBV5-4 with TRBJ2-3, with 12 nucleotides matching TRBD2. The junction had 13 bases not matched to a gene; V was cut back by 0 bases and J by 2 bases. The V gene's germline CDR1 is SGHNT and CDR2 YYREEE (reference sequence). The CDR3 sequence is 20 residues long. CDR3 DNA sequence: TGTGCCAGCAGCTTGGTCTTATTTGGGCTAGCGGGAGGGAACACAGATACGCAGTATTTT. Protein: CASSLVLFGLAGGNTDTQYF.

This chain uses TRBV7-9 with TRBJ2-4; 8 bases fit TRBD2. After removal of 4 bases from V and 2 bases from J, the junction contained 10 bases not matched to a gene. CDR1 and CDR2 from the germline V gene are SEHNR and FQNEAQ (reference sequence). The CDR3 spans 17 residues. This chain's CDR3 is CASSSWAGGRPKNIQYF. CDR3 coding DNA: TGTGCCAGCAGCTCCTGGGCTGGCGGGAGGCCCAAAAACATTCAGTACTTC.

This clone was observed once. This rearrangement joins TRBV29-1 to TRBJ2-7; TRBD1 aligns across 9 bases. CDR3 length equals 13 residues. The V gene end was trimmed by 7 bases and the J gene end by 3 bases; junction bases not matched to a gene: 7. CDR1 and CDR2 (germline): SQVTM, ANQGSEA. This chain's CDR3 is CSGGTGWGYEQYF. The CDR3 DNA reads TGCAGCGGGGGGACAGGGTGGGGCTACGAGCAGTACTTC.

The rearrangement uses TRBV9 and TRBJ1-2; 7 bases are shared with TRBD1. The CDR3 consists of 15 residues. Germline CDR1 SGDLS, CDR2 YYNGEE. Unmatched junction bases numbered 12, after V lost 2 bases and J lost 8 bases. In DNA, the CDR3 is TGTGCCAGCAGCGTTGGGACAGCACCCGGGGAGGGCTACACCTTC. Its translation: CASSVGTAPGEGYTF. The full variable domain, in which reference TRBV9 and TRBJ1-2 provide the parts outside the CDR3, is DSGVTQTPKHLITATGQRVTLRCSPRSGDLSVYWYQQSLDQGLQFLIQYYNGEERAKGNILERFSAQQFPDLHSELNLSSLELGDSALYFCASSVGTAPGEGYTFGSGTRLTVV.

This chain's CDR3 is CASSPGGDRDTEAFF. For the CDR3, the DNA is TGTGCCAGCAGCCCGGGGGGGGACCGAGACACTGAAGCTTTCTTT. The J gene is TRBJ1-1, the V gene TRBV5-4, with a weak D call TRBD1 (5 bases). The V and J ends lost 4 bases and 3 bases respectively, with 16 bases between them. The CDR3 extends over 15 amino acids. Looked up from germline, CDR1 is SGHNT and CDR2 is YYREEE (reference sequence).

The V gene is TRBV6-5, the J gene TRBJ2-7, with D possibly being TRBD1 (6 bases). V was cut by 11 bases and J by 5 bases, with 19 bases left in between. Germline V lookup: CDR1 MNHEY, CDR2 SVGAGI. This CDR3 has 13 residues. The CDR3 region is CAGRNRVGHEQYF. CDR3 DNA: TGTGCCGGACGTAACAGGGTAGGTCACGAGCAGTACTTC.

The CDR3 spells CAWTYRDNSPLHF. The CDR3 DNA reads as TGTGCCTGGACCTACAGGGACAATTCACCCCTCCACTTT. This chain links TRBV30 with TRBJ1-6, with D perhaps matching TRBD1 (6 bases). Trimming left V 4 bases short and J 7 bases short, with 11 bases between. Germline V lookup: CDR1 GTSNPN, CDR2 SVGIG (reference sequence). The CDR3 length is 13 residues.

This chain connects TRBV28 to TRBJ2-7; D is perhaps TRBD2 (5 bases). The CDR3 has 13 amino acids. Germline CDR1 reads MDHEN; CDR2 reads SYDVKM. Trimming stripped 4 bases from V and 2 bases from J, with 9 bases between. As DNA, the CDR3 is TGTGCCAGCAGTTCGCCACTAGCCTACGAGCAGTACTTC. Protein product: CASSSPLAYEQYF.

The CDR3 is CASSDRARQPQHF. In DNA form, the CDR3 reads TGTGCCAGCAGTGACAGGGCACGACAGCCCCAGCATTTT. The rearrangement uses TRBV6-2 or TRBV6-3 and TRBJ1-5; 7 nucleotides agree with TRBD1. The germline V gene encodes CDR1 MNHEY and CDR2 SVGEGT. The CDR3 has 13 amino acids. The V gene end was trimmed by 5 bases and the J gene end by 7 bases; junction bases not matched to a gene: 5.

In this sample, this clone turned up a few times. V usage is TRBV7-2 and J usage is TRBJ2-7; D is unclear. The CDR3 runs 14 residues. V shed 4 bases and J shed 0 bases, with 10 bases lying between them. From germline, CDR1 is SGHTA and CDR2 FQGNSA. CDR3 loop: CASSSGGSSYEQYF. The CDR3 DNA follows: TGTGCCAGCAGCTCCGGTGGTAGCTCCTACGAGCAGTACTTC. Full variable domain (remainder filled in from reference TRBV7-2 and TRBJ2-7): GAGVSQSPSNKVTEKGKDVELRCDPISGHTALYWYRQSLGQGLEFLIYFQGNSAPDKSGLPSDRFSAERTGGSVSTLTIQRTQQEDSAVYLCASSSGGSSYEQYFGPGTRLTVT.

This rearrangement joins TRBV5-1 to TRBJ2-1, with 8 positions matching TRBD1. The germline V gene has CDR1 SGHRS and CDR2 YFSETQ. The CDR3 is made up of 15 amino acids. The V gene end was trimmed by 5 bases and the J gene end by 0 bases; junction bases not matched to a gene: 4. The CDR3 DNA sequence: TGCGCCAGCAGGCAAACAGGGGGCTCCTACAATGAGCAGTTCTTC. Translation gives CASRQTGGSYNEQFF.

This chain links TRBV5-5 with TRBJ1-4; D is unresolved. Germline loops: CDR1 SGHKS, CDR2 YYEKEE (reference sequence). The V gene lost 5 bases and the J gene lost 4 bases, with 12 bases spanning the gap. There are 14 residues in the CDR3. The CDR3 is CASRLSGYNEKLFF. DNA for the CDR3: TGTGCCAGCAGATTGTCGGGTTATAATGAAAAACTGTTTTTT.

The rearrangement uses TRBV28 and TRBJ1-4, with 8 bases identical to TRBD1. CDR1 is MDHEN, CDR2 SYDVKM, per germline. There are 14 residues in the CDR3. The V segment lost 5 bases and the J segment 5 bases; nucleotides outside the gene matches: 4. Here the CDR3 DNA reads TGTGCCAGCAGTGTGGGACAGGTCAATGAAAAACTGTTTTTT. Its protein product is CASSVGQVNEKLFF.

The chain joins TRBV3-1 (or the pseudogene TRBV3-2) to TRBJ2-1; 9 bases are shared with TRBD1. Germline V gene data show CDR1 as LGHDT and CDR2 as YNNKEL (reference sequence). The CDR3 length is 15 residues. V dropped 4 bases and J dropped 8; count of bases not matched to a gene: 9. The chain's CDR3 is CASSLGTGYWDEQFF. The CDR3, as DNA: TGTGCCAGCAGCCTCGGGACAGGGTATTGGGATGAGCAGTTCTTC.